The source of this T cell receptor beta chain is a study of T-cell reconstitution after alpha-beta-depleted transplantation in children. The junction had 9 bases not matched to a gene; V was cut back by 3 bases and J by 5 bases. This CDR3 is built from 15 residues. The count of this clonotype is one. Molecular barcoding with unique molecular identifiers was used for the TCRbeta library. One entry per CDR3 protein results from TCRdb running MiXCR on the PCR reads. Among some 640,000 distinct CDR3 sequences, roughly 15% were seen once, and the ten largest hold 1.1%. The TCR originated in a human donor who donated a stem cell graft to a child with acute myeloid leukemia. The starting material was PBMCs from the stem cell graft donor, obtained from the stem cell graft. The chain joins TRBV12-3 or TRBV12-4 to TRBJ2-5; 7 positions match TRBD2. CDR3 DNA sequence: TGTGCCAGCAGTTTGGAAGGGAGGGTCGGGGAGACCCAGTACTTC. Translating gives CASSLEGRVGETQYF.